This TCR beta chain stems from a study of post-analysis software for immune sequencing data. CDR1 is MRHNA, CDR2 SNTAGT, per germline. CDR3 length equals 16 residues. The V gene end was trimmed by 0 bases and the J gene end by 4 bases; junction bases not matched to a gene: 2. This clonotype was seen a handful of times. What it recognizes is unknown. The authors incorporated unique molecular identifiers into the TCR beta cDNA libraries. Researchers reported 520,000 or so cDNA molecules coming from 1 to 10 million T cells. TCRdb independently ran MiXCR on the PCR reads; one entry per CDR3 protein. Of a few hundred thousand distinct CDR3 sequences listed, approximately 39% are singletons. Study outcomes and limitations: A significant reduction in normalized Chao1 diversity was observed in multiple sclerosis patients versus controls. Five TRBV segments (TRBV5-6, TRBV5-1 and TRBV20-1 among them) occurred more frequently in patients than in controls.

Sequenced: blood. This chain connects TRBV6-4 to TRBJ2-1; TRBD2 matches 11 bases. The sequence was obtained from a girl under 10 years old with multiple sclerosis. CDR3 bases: TGTGCCAGCAGTGACTCGACTAGCGGGGATTACAATGAGCAGTTCTTC. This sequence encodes CASSDSTSGDYNEQFF.